A single sample gave rise to the 14 T cell receptor beta chains below, sequenced in a study of identical twins. One entry per CDR3 protein, called by TCRdb with MiXCR from the 5' RACE reads. The sample has some 900,000 distinct CDR3 sequences; approximately 13% are singletons. These same data were also listed under a study on yellow fever vaccine responses in identical twins.

Material: PBMCs. The receptor source for this set is a woman under 30 in good health.

This clonotype was seen only a few times. The chain joins TRBV18 to TRBJ2-1; tentatively, D is TRBD2 (5 bases). CDR1 and CDR2 from the germline V gene are KGHSH and LQKENI. Trimming removed 2 bases from V and 10 bases from J, with 12 bases in between. The CDR3 is 13 residues long. CDR3 sequence (DNA): TGTGCCAGCTCACCAACGCTACTAGGAGAGCAGTTCTTC. The encoded protein is CASSPTLLGEQFF.

This clonotype was observed many times. V usage is TRBV12-3 or TRBV12-4 and J usage is TRBJ1-1; D gene unclear. The CDR3 totals 12 residues. The V and J ends lost 4 bases and 7 bases respectively, with 10 bases between them. CDR3 sequence (DNA): TGTGCCAGCAGTTGGGCAGGCTTTGAAGCTTTCTTT. Its protein product is CASSWAGFEAFF.

This clonotype was detected only a few times. The chain is built from TRBV2 and TRBJ2-7, with 8 bases aligning to TRBD2. The CDR3 covers 12 residues. Germline-derived CDR1 and CDR2 are SNHLY and FYNNEI. The trim removed 6 bases at V and 6 bases at J, leaving 4 bases unmatched. The CDR3, as DNA: TGTGCCAGCAGACCCGGACTAGCCGAGCAGTACTTC. It translates to CASRPGLAEQYF.

The chain has TRBV24-1 and TRBJ2-2; 12 positions match TRBD2. CDR1 is KGHDR and CDR2 is SFDVKD in the germline V gene. CDR3 size: 17 residues. Trimming removed 7 bases from V and 0 bases from J; junction bases left unmatched: 5. The chain's CDR3 is CATRKGTSGSNTGELFF. CDR3 bases: TGTGCCACCAGGAAGGGGACTAGCGGGTCGAACACCGGGGAGCTGTTTTTT.

This clonotype was detected a few times. The chain carries TRBV19 and TRBJ2-7; D may match TRBD1 or TRBD2 (5 bases each). The CDR3 sequence is 15 residues long. The germline V gene has CDR1 LNHDA and CDR2 SQIVND (reference sequence). The V and J ends lost 5 bases and 2 bases respectively, with 16 bases between them. This chain's CDR3 is CASSGEYRGPYEQYF. The DNA for the CDR3 is TGTGCCAGTAGTGGAGAGTACCGGGGCCCCTACGAGCAGTACTTC.

The chain employs TRBV18 and TRBJ2-3; the D is unclear. The V gene's germline CDR1 is KGHSH and CDR2 LQKENI. The CDR3 sequence is 14 residues long. V lost 4 bases to trimming and J lost 0 bases, with 8 bases between them. The CDR3 spells CASSRYESTDTQYF. The CDR3 bases are TGTGCCAGCTCACGATATGAGAGCACAGATACGCAGTATTTT.

This clonotype appeared many times. The genes are TRBV20-1 and TRBJ2-2; 7 bases fit TRBD1. Germline assignment: CDR1 DFQATT and CDR2 SNEGSKA (reference sequence). The CDR3 spans 16 residues. V was pared by 0 bases and J by 6 bases, with 10 bases of the junction left unmatched. DNA of the CDR3: TGCAGTGCTAGAGATCTGGAGACAGGGCACGCCGGGGAGCTGTTTTTT. This codes for CSARDLETGHAGELFF.

The CDR3 sequence: CASSPDVSPDTQYF. The CDR3 DNA is TGTGCCAGCAGTCCCGACGTTAGTCCAGATACGCAGTATTTT. J is TRBJ2-3 and V is TRBV7-9; D unresolved. Trimming shortened V by 6 bases and J by 4 bases, and 14 bases separated the two germline ends. CDR3 size: 14 residues. CDR1 is SEHNR, CDR2 FQNEAQ, per germline (reference sequence).

This clonotype was observed a few times. V usage is TRBV10-3 and J usage is TRBJ2-5; D may be TRBD2 (6 bases). Germline CDR1 and CDR2: ENHRY and SYGVKD. The CDR3 runs to 16 residues. V was clipped by 0 bases and J by 4 bases, with 15 bases between them. The chain's CDR3 is CAISESKGREAETQYF. CDR3 DNA sequence: TGTGCCATCAGTGAGTCGAAAGGCAGGGAGGCAGAGACCCAGTACTTC.

In its sample, this clonotype was seen many times. The genes are TRBV4-1 and TRBJ2-1; no definite D call. The germline V gene encodes CDR1 MGHRA and CDR2 YSYEKL. This CDR3 has 16 residues. Trimming took 2 bases from V and 4 from J, leaving 15 bases between them. The CDR3 loop is CASSQSGRHSYNEQFF. DNA for the CDR3: TGCGCCAGCAGCCAATCGGGTCGACACTCTTACAATGAGCAGTTCTTC.

J is TRBJ1-1 and V is TRBV18; tentative D call: TRBD1 (5 bases). V was shortened by 4 bases and J by 4 bases, with 13 bases between the two germline ends. The CDR3 is 14 residues long. Germline CDR1 reads KGHSH; CDR2 reads LQKENI. CDR3 sequence reads: CASSLRQRGTEAFF. The CDR3 bases are TGTGCCAGCTCACTCCGACAGCGCGGCACTGAAGCTTTCTTT. Based on the CDR3 plus reference TRBV18 and TRBJ1-1, the full variable domain is NAGVMQNPRHLVRRRGQEARLRCSPMKGHSHVYWYRQLPEEGLKFMVYLQKENIIDESGMPKERFSAEFPKEGPSILRIQQVVRGDSAAYFCASSLRQRGTEAFFGQGTRLTVV.

The rearrangement joins TRBV29-1 to TRBJ2-1; a possible D gene is TRBD2 (6 bases). The V end lost 5 bases, the J end lost 0 bases, and 11 bases lay between the germline ends. Germline V CDR1 and CDR2: SQVTM, ANQGSEA. The CDR3 totals 14 residues. The CDR3 here is CSVYSGISYNEQFF. Here the CDR3 DNA reads TGCAGCGTTTATAGCGGAATCTCCTACAATGAGCAGTTCTTC.

V is TRBV21-1 and J is TRBJ2-1. TRBV21-1 counts as a pseudogene. This CDR3 contains 14 residues. The DNA of the CDR3 is TGTGCCAGCAGCAAAGTCGTGCCAGCCCATGAGCAGTTCTTC. This gives the protein CASSKVVPAHEQFF.

This clonotype was observed at least ten times. This chain connects TRBV29-1 to TRBJ2-1; 11 bases are shared with TRBD1. CDR3 length: 15 amino acids. Germline V lookup: CDR1 SQVTM, CDR2 ANQGSEA. V was pared by 3 bases and J by 9 bases, with 10 bases of the junction left unmatched. CDR3: CSVDLQGTGGTEQFF. The DNA for the CDR3 is TGCAGCGTTGATCTCCAGGGGACAGGGGGGACTGAGCAGTTCTTC.